This passage covers 16 T cell receptor beta chains from one sample sequenced in a study of shared clonotypes between healthy human individuals. Data came from immunoSEQ multiplex PCR; TCRdb stores just in-frame clones and leaves some out. The data contain about 380,000 clones, 96% of them singletons. Sequenced: memory CD8+ T cells sorted from blood. This sample's subset: CD45RO+ cells pooled with CCR7-negative TemRA cells. The receptors shown here come from a man younger than 45 in good health.

This sequence joins TRBV19 and TRBJ1-5; possible D gene TRBD1, 5 bases. This CDR3 is 16 amino acids long. Germline V gene sequence: CDR1 LNHDA, CDR2 SQIVND (reference sequence). V gave up 3 bases and J gave up 5 bases, with 17 bases separating them. The CDR3 nucleotides read TGTGCCAGTAGTATGGGGCAGGCTCGTAGGGATCAGCCCCAGCATTTT. Its translation: CASSMGQARRDQPQHF.

This chain uses TRBV29-1 with TRBJ2-5; D unclear. V lost 3 bases and J lost 7, with 15 bases in between. Germline V gives CDR1 SQVTM, CDR2 ANQGSEA. The CDR3 contains 13 residues. DNA of the CDR3: TGCAGCGTTGATAAGACAATTTCTAGGACCCAGTACTTC. The encoded protein is CSVDKTISRTQYF.

This clone was recorded only once. The gene calls are TRBV9 and TRBJ1-2; perhaps TRBD1 as D (5 bases). The CDR3 contains 14 residues. Germline lookup yields CDR1 SGDLS and CDR2 YYNGEE. The germline V and J ends were trimmed by 0 bases and 4 bases, with 10 bases remaining between them. Written as DNA, the CDR3 is TGTGCCAGCAGCGTAGGGTCAGGGACCTATGGCTACACCTTC. Translation gives CASSVGSGTYGYTF.

This rearrangement joins TRBV27 to TRBJ2-3; TRBD1 might be the D (5 bases). The CDR3 spans 14 residues. Germline CDR1 and CDR2: MNHEY and SMNVEV (reference sequence). Trimming stripped 5 bases from V and 3 bases from J, with 12 bases between. The CDR3 DNA reads as TGTGCCAGCAGTACAGGTCGTGTGACAGATACGCAGTATTTT. Protein product: CASSTGRVTDTQYF.

The rearrangement joins TRBV6-7 to TRBJ2-7; D may be TRBD1 (5 bases). TRBV6-7 counts as an open reading frame of uncertain function. The ends were cut back, 4 bases at V and 3 bases at J, with 13 bases in the middle. This CDR3 is 14 amino acids long. This CDR3 reads CASSCSDSHYEQYF. DNA for the CDR3: TGTGCCAGCAGTTGCAGCGACAGCCACTACGAGCAGTACTTC.

V usage is TRBV5-1 and J usage is TRBJ2-7; unclear D gene. Trimming took off 0 bases at V and 0 bases at J, with 7 bases between the two ends. Germline CDR1 reads SGHRS; CDR2 reads YFSETQ. The CDR3 is 14 residues long. CDR3 sequence (DNA): TGCGCCAGCAGCTTGGAGCCAGTCTCCTACGAGCAGTACTTC. This encodes CASSLEPVSYEQYF. The full variable domain, rest sourced from reference TRBV5-1 and TRBJ2-7, is KAGVTQTPRYLIKTRGQQVTLSCSPISGHRSVSWYQQTPGQGLQFLFEYFSETQRNKGNFPGRFSGRQFSNSRSEMNVSTLELGDSALYLCASSLEPVSYEQYFGPGTRLTVT.

The gene calls are TRBV11-2 and TRBJ2-7; D unresolved. The germline gives CDR1 SGHAT, CDR2 FQNNGV. Trimming removed 3 bases at V and 3 bases at J, with 9 bases between. The length of the CDR3 is 13 residues. CDR3 DNA sequence: TGTGCCAGCAGCTTGGTACGGAACTACGAGCAGTACTTC. It codes for CASSLVRNYEQYF.

The count of this clone is one. The chain is built from TRBV28 and TRBJ1-5; 7 bases fit TRBD1. The trim removed 3 bases at V and 0 bases at J, leaving 5 bases unmatched. The germline V gene encodes CDR1 MDHEN and CDR2 SYDVKM. This CDR3 comprises 16 residues. The CDR3 reads CASSLTGIYSNQPQHF. The CDR3, as DNA: TGTGCCAGCAGTTTGACAGGGATTTATAGCAATCAGCCCCAGCATTTT.

This clone was detected once. The chain recombines TRBV6-5 with TRBJ2-3, with TRBD2 identical over 8 bases. Germline-derived CDR1 and CDR2 are MNHEY and SVGAGI. This CDR3 region has 14 residues. This CDR3 is CATGGGISTDTQYF. As DNA, the CDR3 is TGTGCTACGGGGGGGGGCATTAGCACAGATACGCAGTATTTT.

The chain links TRBV4-1 to TRBJ1-1; TRBD1 aligns across 8 bases. CDR1 and CDR2 from the germline V gene are MGHRA and YSYEKL. V shed 1 base, J shed 8 bases, and the junction held 6 bases outside the gene matches. The CDR3 loop spans 14 amino acids. CDR3: CASSQVGGTGEAFF. The CDR3 DNA sequence: TGCGCCAGCAGCCAAGTCGGTGGGACAGGCGAAGCTTTCTTT.

This chain joins TRBV7-9 and TRBJ2-5; unclear D gene. The CDR3 contains 15 residues. Trimming left V 0 bases short and J 1 base short, with 9 bases between. Germline CDR1 reads SEHNR; CDR2 reads FQNEAQ (reference sequence). The CDR3 nucleotides read TGTGCCAGCAGCTTAGCGCGCAGGAGCCAAGAGACCCAGTACTTC. Its translation is CASSLARRSQETQYF.

This chain joins TRBV2 and TRBJ1-3; D is uncertain. The CDR3 is 15 amino acids. Trimming stripped 8 bases from V and 4 bases from J, with 18 bases between. Germline lookup yields CDR1 SNHLY and CDR2 FYNNEI. CDR3 DNA sequence: TGTGCCAGCCACGACGGAACACGGGCGGGAAACACCATATATTTT. Translation: CASHDGTRAGNTIYF. Variable domain in full (rest from reference TRBV2 and TRBJ1-3): EPEVTQTPSHQVTQMGQEVILRCVPISNHLYFYWYRQILGQKVEFLVSFYNNEISEKSEIFDDQFSVERPDGSNFTLKIRSTKLEDSAMYFCASHDGTRAGNTIYFGEGSWLTVV.

On this clone itself: A read error may produce the germline difference seen at one junction end. The rearrangement links TRBV5-1 to TRBJ1-3; 9 bases line up with TRBD1. The CDR3 consists of 15 residues. Germline V gives CDR1 SGHRS, CDR2 YFSETQ. CDR3 DNA sequence: TGCGCCAGCAACTTGGGACAGGGCTCTGGAAACACCATATATTTT. Protein product: CASNLGQGSGNTIYF.

CDR3 nucleotide sequence: TGTGCCAGCAGCTTATTAGGGGACAGGACGTACTCTGGAAACACCATATATTTT. Amino acids: CASSLLGDRTYSGNTIYF. The chain uses TRBV5-6 and TRBJ1-3; 8 bases are shared with TRBD1. This CDR3 has 18 residues. Germline values: CDR1 SGHDT, CDR2 YYEEEE. V shed 2 bases, J shed 0 bases, and the junction held 10 bases outside the gene matches.

The V call is TRBV5-1, the J call TRBJ2-1; no definite D call. There are 13 residues in the CDR3. Trimming left V 1 base short and J 5 bases short, with 7 bases between. Germline lookup yields CDR1 SGHRS and CDR2 YFSETQ. CDR3 amino acids: CASSLRLHNEQFF. The CDR3 DNA reads TGCGCCAGCAGCTTGAGGCTTCACAATGAGCAGTTCTTC.

The gene calls are TRBV7-9 and TRBJ2-1, with TRBD2 identical over 8 bases. The CDR3 is made up of 14 amino acids. CDR1 and CDR2 from the germline V gene are SEHNR and FQNEAQ (reference sequence). The ends lost 3 bases at V and 11 bases at J; junction bases unmatched: 9. Here the CDR3 reads CASSFPLTSAKQFF. The CDR3 DNA is TGTGCCAGCAGCTTCCCCCTGACTAGCGCCAAGCAGTTCTTC. Full variable domain (rest looked up from reference TRBV7-9 and TRBJ2-1): DTGVSQNPRHKITKRGQNVTFRCDPISEHNRLYWYRQTLGQGPEFLTYFQNEAQLEKSRLLSDRFSAERPKGSFSTLEIQRTEQGDSAMYLCASSFPLTSAKQFFGPGTRLTVL.